The T cell receptor (beta chain) described here comes from a study of shared clonotypes between healthy human individuals. Looking at the study overall: For every donor, three CD4 naive, three CD4 memory, two CD8 naive and one CD8 memory plates were used.

Germline V gene data show CDR1 as SGDLS and CDR2 as YYNGEE. The V and J ends lost 0 bases and 7 bases respectively, with 7 bases between them. The CDR3 spans 12 residues. Whole-study results and caveats: Tissue TCR repertoires likely differ from these blood-only repertoires.

Each subset's genomic DNA was shared equally among a number of immunoSEQ plates. Data came from immunoSEQ multiplex PCR; TCRdb stores just in-frame clones and leaves some out. The sample lists about 1,900,000 clones, about 95% occurring once. Regarding this clone: Its specificity is unknown.

CD45RO-negative cells were positively selected for CCR7, leaving out terminally differentiated effector memory CD45RA+ cells. The sequence came from a man aged 18 to 30 in good health. The chain joins TRBV9 to TRBJ1-1; perhaps TRBD1 as D (6 bases). The specimen sequenced was naive CD8+ T cells sorted from blood. The CDR3 bases are TGTGCCAGCAGCGTAGCGACAGGTGAAGCTTTCTTT. It codes for CASSVATGEAFF.